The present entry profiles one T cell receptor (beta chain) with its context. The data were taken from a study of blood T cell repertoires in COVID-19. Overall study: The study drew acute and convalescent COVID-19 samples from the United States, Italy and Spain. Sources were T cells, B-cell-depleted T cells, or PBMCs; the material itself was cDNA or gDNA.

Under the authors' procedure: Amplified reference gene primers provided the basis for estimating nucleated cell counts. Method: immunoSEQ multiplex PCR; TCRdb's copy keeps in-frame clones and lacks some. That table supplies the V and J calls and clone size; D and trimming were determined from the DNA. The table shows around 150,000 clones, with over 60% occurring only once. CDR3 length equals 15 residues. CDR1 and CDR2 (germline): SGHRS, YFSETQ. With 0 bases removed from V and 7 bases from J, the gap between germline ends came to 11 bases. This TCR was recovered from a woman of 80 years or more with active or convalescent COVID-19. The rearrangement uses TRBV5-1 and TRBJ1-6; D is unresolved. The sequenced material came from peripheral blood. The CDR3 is CASSLALRENSPLHF. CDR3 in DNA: TGCGCCAGCAGCTTGGCCCTGAGAGAAAATTCACCCCTCCACTTT.